Presented here are 17 T cell receptor beta chains from one specimen sequenced in a study of T-cell reconstitution after alpha-beta-depleted transplantation in children. During its preparation, the TCRbeta library received unique molecular identifiers. TCRdb used MiXCR to reprocess the PCR reads, holding one entry per CDR3 protein. This table holds around 200,000 distinct CDR3 sequences, approximately 7% found once. The sequences come from PBMCs from the stem cell graft donor, collected from the stem cell graft. The receptors here all came from a human donor who donated a stem cell graft to a child with Wiskott-Aldrich syndrome.

This clonotype was seen repeatedly, ten times or more. The rearrangement joins TRBV6-5 to TRBJ2-7; TRBD1 aligns across 7 bases. V lost 4 bases, J lost 4 bases, and 7 bases stayed unmatched. Germline lookup yields CDR1 MNHEY and CDR2 SVGAGI. There are 14 residues in the CDR3. The CDR3 DNA reads TGTGCCAGCAGTTGGGCAGGGGGTCCGTACGAGCAGTACTTC. Its protein product is CASSWAGGPYEQYF.

The chain combines TRBV18 with TRBJ2-2; no reliable D call. The V gene's germline CDR1 is KGHSH and CDR2 LQKENI. This CDR3 has 16 residues. Trimming cost V 0 bases and J 3 bases, with 11 bases left between them. For the CDR3, the DNA is TGTGCCAGCTCACCACCGTTTGGACCTGACACCGGGGAGCTGTTTTTT. It is translated as CASSPPFGPDTGELFF.

The table lists this clonotype with many counts. The rearrangement links TRBV12-3 or TRBV12-4 to TRBJ2-2, with D possibly matching TRBD1 (5 bases). The CDR3 runs to 15 residues. Deletions cut 8 bases from V and 1 base from J, with 14 bases between. The CDR3 sequence is CASSGARENTGELFF. The CDR3 DNA follows: TGTGCCAGCTCCGGAGCCAGGGAGAACACCGGGGAGCTGTTTTTT.

This clonotype was observed at least ten times. The V and J genes are TRBV5-8 and TRBJ2-3, with D hard to call. The CDR3 spans 13 residues. Germline values: CDR1 SGHTS, CDR2 YDEGEE. The V gene lost 2 bases and the J gene lost 1 base, with 5 bases spanning the gap. The CDR3 here is CASSLQRTDTQYF. As DNA, the CDR3 is TGTGCCAGCAGCTTACAGCGCACAGATACGCAGTATTTT. Based on the CDR3 plus reference TRBV5-8 and TRBJ2-3, the full variable domain is EAGVTQSPTHLIKTRGQQATLRCSPISGHTSVYWYQQALGLGLQFLLWYDEGEERNRGNFPPRFSGRQFPNYSSELNVNALELEDSALYLCASSLQRTDTQYFGPGTRLTVL.

CDR3 coding DNA: TGTGCCATCAGTGAGTCGGATATGAGTGGAACTGAGGTTTCCGAGCAGTACTTC. It encodes CAISESDMSGTEVSEQYF. The V and J genes are TRBV10-3 and TRBJ2-7, with no clear D. The CDR3 length is 18 residues. From germline, CDR1 is ENHRY and CDR2 SYGVKD. V dropped 0 bases and J dropped 6 bases, with 24 bases sitting between them.

The CDR3 DNA reads as TGTGCCAGTAGTACCCGCGGGACTAGCGGGATTCACTACGAGCAGTACTTC. Its translation is CASSTRGTSGIHYEQYF. The gene calls are TRBV19 and TRBJ2-7, with TRBD2 matching over 13 bases. V was clipped by 4 bases and J by 3 bases; unmatched bases: 9. The CDR3 loop spans 17 amino acids. Germline values: CDR1 LNHDA, CDR2 SQIVND (reference sequence).

Ten or more counts support this clonotype. The V gene is TRBV24-1, the J gene TRBJ2-1, with unresolved D. CDR1 is KGHDR, CDR2 SFDVKD, per germline. The CDR3 contains 14 residues. V lost 3 bases and J lost 2, with 7 bases in between. CDR3 in DNA: TGTGCCACCAGTGATCGAGACACCTACAATGAGCAGTTCTTC. Translation: CATSDRDTYNEQFF.

This clonotype occurred many times. This chain joins TRBV12-3 or TRBV12-4 and TRBJ2-1, with 7 positions matching TRBD1. The CDR3 has 15 amino acids. With V trimmed by 7 bases and J by 2 bases, 8 bases remained unmatched. CDR3 region: CASTLGTVTYNEQFF. CDR3 DNA: TGTGCCAGCACCTTGGGGACAGTCACCTACAATGAGCAGTTCTTC.

This clonotype has a count of ten or more. This chain uses TRBV28 with TRBJ1-2, with D perhaps TRBD1 (5 bases). Looked up from germline, CDR1 is MDHEN and CDR2 is SYDVKM. V was pared by 2 bases and J by 2 bases, with 6 bases between. This CDR3 contains 13 residues. CDR3 residues: CASSLGGNYGYTF. Here the CDR3 DNA reads TGTGCCAGCAGTTTAGGGGGGAACTATGGCTACACCTTC.

In this sample, this clonotype turned up many times. V and J are TRBV3-1 and TRBJ2-7; D gene ambiguous. Germline-derived CDR1 and CDR2 are LGHDT and YNNKEL (reference sequence). Deletions cut 1 base from V and 5 bases from J, with 9 bases between. CDR3 length: 13 residues. As DNA, the CDR3 is TGTGCCAGCAGCCAAGGGGAACGTAACGAGCAGTACTTC. It translates to CASSQGERNEQYF.

The V and J genes are TRBV7-2 and TRBJ2-3; 8 bases align to TRBD2. The CDR3 is 15 amino acids. Germline-derived CDR1 and CDR2 are SGHTA and FQGNSA. The junction had 3 bases not matched to a gene; V was cut back by 1 base and J by 3 bases. In nucleotides, the CDR3 is TGTGCCAGCAGCTTAGTCCGACTAGCGACAGATACGCAGTATTTT. It specifies CASSLVRLATDTQYF.

This clonotype was seen ten or more times. CDR3 sequence: CASSLSDRGEQYF. The CDR3 DNA reads as TGTGCCAGCAGTTTATCGGACAGGGGTGAGCAGTACTTC. The chain is built from TRBV12-3 or TRBV12-4 and TRBJ2-7; TRBD1 matches at 9 bases. The CDR3 has 13 residues. V dropped 2 bases and J dropped 7; count of bases not matched to a gene: 3.

This clonotype appeared a few times. The chain carries TRBV7-8 and TRBJ2-5; no firm D call. Germline V CDR1 and CDR2: SGHVS, FQNEAQ. The CDR3 covers 13 residues. V lost 0 bases, J lost 5 bases, and 7 bases lay in between. CDR3 sequence: CASSLAVWETQYF. The CDR3 DNA is TGTGCCAGCAGCTTAGCCGTCTGGGAGACCCAGTACTTC.

This clonotype was picked up many times. This sequence joins TRBV28 and TRBJ2-2; D might be TRBD1 or TRBD2, each matching 5 bases. Trimming removed 5 bases at V and 4 bases at J, with 14 bases between. Germline V gene sequence: CDR1 MDHEN, CDR2 SYDVKM. The CDR3 contains 15 residues. DNA of the CDR3: TGTGCCAGCAGTAAGGGGACCGACTTCACCGGGGAGCTGTTTTTT. It encodes CASSKGTDFTGELFF.

This clonotype was seen repeatedly, ten times or more. V gene TRBV5-1 combines with J gene TRBJ2-5; TRBD1 might be the D (6 bases). Trimming shortened V by 4 bases and J by 3 bases, and 13 bases separated the two germline ends. The V gene's germline CDR1 is SGHRS and CDR2 YFSETQ. This CDR3 contains 14 residues. In DNA form, the CDR3 reads TGCGCCAGCAGCACCGGGACAACAAAAGAGACCCAGTACTTC. It specifies CASSTGTTKETQYF.

CDR3 region: CASSLKRTRLFF. The CDR3 DNA sequence: TGTGCCAGCAGCTTAAAGAGAACGCGACTGTTTTTT. V is TRBV7-2 and J is TRBJ2-2; D is ambiguous. The germline V gene encodes CDR1 SGHTA and CDR2 FQGNSA. The length of the CDR3 is 12 residues. V lost 2 bases and J lost 14, with 12 bases in between.

The genes are TRBV18 and TRBJ2-6, with 7 bases aligning to TRBD2. Germline trimming cut 4 bases from V and 2 bases from J; bases unmatched to any gene: 8. The length of the CDR3 is 17 residues. Per the germline V gene, CDR1 is KGHSH and CDR2 is LQKENI. In DNA form, the CDR3 reads TGTGCCAGCTCACGCCTGCTAGCGGTCCCTGGGGCCAACGTCCTGACTTTC. Translated: CASSRLLAVPGANVLTF.